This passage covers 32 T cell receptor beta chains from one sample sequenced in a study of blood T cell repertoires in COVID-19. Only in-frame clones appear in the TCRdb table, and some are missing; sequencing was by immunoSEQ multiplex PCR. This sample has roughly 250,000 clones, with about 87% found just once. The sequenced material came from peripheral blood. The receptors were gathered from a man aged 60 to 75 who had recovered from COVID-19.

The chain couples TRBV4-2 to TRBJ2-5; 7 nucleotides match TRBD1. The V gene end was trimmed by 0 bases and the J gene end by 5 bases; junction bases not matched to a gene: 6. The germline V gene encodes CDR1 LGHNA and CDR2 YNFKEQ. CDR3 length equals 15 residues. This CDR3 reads CASSQEQGNRETQYF. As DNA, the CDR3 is TGTGCCAGCAGCCAAGAACAGGGGAATCGCGAGACCCAGTACTTC.

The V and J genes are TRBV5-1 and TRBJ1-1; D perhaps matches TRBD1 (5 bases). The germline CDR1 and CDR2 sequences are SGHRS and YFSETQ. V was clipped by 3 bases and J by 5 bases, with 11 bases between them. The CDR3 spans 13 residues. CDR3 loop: CASSYDGGTEAFF. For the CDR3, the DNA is TGCGCCAGCAGCTACGACGGGGGGACTGAAGCTTTCTTT.

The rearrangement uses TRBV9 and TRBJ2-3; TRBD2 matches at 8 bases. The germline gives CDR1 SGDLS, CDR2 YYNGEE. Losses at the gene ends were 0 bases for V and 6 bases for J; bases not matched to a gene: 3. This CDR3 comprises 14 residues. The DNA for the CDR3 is TGTGCCAGCAGCGTAGGACTAGCGCTCGATACGCAGTATTTT. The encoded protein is CASSVGLALDTQYF.

CDR3 in amino acids: CATRGTGGSTGELFF. The CDR3 DNA reads TGTGCCACCAGGGGGACAGGGGGCTCCACCGGGGAGCTGTTTTTT. This chain links TRBV24-1 with TRBJ2-2, with 12 bases identical to TRBD1. J was trimmed by 4 bases and V by 7 bases; bases with no gene match: 3. Germline loops: CDR1 KGHDR, CDR2 SFDVKD. The CDR3 extends over 15 amino acids.

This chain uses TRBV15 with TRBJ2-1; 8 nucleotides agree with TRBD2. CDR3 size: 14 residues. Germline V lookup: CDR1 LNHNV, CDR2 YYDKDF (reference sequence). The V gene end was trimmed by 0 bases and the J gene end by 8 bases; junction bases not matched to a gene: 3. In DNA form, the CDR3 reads TGTGCCACCAGCAGAGATCCGGGACTAGATGAGCAGTTCTTC. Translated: CATSRDPGLDEQFF.

As DNA, the CDR3 is TGTGCCAGCAGCTCGGGACTTCTCAAGAACTCCTACGAGCAGTACTTC. Protein product: CASSSGLLKNSYEQYF. The V gene is TRBV7-8, the J gene TRBJ2-7; D is possibly TRBD2 (6 bases). From germline, CDR1 is SGHVS and CDR2 FQNEAQ. Between the trimmed V and J ends, which lost 4 bases and 0 bases, there was a span of 16 bases. The CDR3 consists of 16 residues.

In DNA, the CDR3 is TGTGCCAGCAGCCCCCAAAAGGCGAGACAGTTGACCTACGAGCAGTACTTC. Translating gives CASSPQKARQLTYEQYF. The V and J genes are TRBV21-1 and TRBJ2-7; TRBD1 is the table's D call, not checked against the DNA. TRBV21-1 is labeled a pseudogene. The CDR3 has 17 residues.

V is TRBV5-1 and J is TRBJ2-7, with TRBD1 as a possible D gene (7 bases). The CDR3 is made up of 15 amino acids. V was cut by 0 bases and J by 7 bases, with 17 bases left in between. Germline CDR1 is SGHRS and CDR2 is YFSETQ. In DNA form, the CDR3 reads TGCGCCAGCAGCTTGGCCGCCAAGGGGGCGGGGGAGCAGTACTTC. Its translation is CASSLAAKGAGEQYF.

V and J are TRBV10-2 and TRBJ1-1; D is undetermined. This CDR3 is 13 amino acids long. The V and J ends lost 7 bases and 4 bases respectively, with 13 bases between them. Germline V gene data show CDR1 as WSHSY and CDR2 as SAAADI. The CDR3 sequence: CASKFPGPTEAFF. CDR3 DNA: TGCGCCAGCAAGTTTCCGGGTCCCACTGAAGCTTTCTTT.

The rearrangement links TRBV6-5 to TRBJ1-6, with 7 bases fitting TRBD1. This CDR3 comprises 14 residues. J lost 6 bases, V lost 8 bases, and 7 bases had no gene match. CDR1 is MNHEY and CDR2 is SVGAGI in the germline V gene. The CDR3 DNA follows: TGTGCCAGCGGCAGGGGGAATGGTAATTCACCCCTCCACTTT. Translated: CASGRGNGNSPLHF.

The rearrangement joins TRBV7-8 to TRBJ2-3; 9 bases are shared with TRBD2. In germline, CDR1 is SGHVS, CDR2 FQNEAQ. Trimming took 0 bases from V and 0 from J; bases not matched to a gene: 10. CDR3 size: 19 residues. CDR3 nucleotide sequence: TGTGCCAGCAGCTTAGCGATAGCGGGGGCACGTCGGAGCACAGATACGCAGTATTTT. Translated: CASSLAIAGARRSTDTQYF.

The CDR3 region has the DNA TGCGCCAGCAGCGGACTGCTAGCGGGGGGATTCAATGAGCAGTTCTTC. This encodes CASSGLLAGGFNEQFF. V and J are TRBV5-1 and TRBJ2-1; 11 bases line up with TRBD2. This CDR3 has 16 residues. The germline CDR1 and CDR2 sequences are SGHRS and YFSETQ. After removal of 4 bases from V and 6 bases from J, the junction contained 9 bases not matched to a gene.

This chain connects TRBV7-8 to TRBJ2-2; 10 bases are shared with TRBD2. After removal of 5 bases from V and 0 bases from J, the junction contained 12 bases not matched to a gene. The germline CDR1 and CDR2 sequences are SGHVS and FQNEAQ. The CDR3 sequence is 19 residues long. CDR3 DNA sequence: TGTGCCAGCAGCCCCAGGGCTAGCGGGGGCCCGTCGAACACCGGGGAGCTGTTTTTT. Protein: CASSPRASGGPSNTGELFF.

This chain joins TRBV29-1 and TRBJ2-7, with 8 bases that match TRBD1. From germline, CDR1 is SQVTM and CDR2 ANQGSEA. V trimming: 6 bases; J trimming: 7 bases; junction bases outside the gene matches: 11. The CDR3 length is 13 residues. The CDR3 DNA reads TGCAGCGTAGGCGCCAGGACAGGGAGGGAGCAGTACTTC. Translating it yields CSVGARTGREQYF.

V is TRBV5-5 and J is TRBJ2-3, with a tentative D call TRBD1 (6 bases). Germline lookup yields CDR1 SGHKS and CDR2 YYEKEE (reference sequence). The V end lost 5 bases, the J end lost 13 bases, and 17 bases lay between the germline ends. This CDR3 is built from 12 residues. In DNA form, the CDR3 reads TGTGCCAGCAGTTGGGGGCAGGGAAAGGAGTATTTT. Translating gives CASSWGQGKEYF.

CDR3 in amino acids: CASRSGMGLATGELFF. The CDR3 nucleotides read TGCGCCAGCAGAAGTGGAATGGGACTAGCGACCGGGGAGCTGTTTTTT. This chain links TRBV5-1 with TRBJ2-2; 10 positions agree with TRBD2. The J segment lost 5 bases and the V segment lost 5 bases, leaving 9 bases of the junction unmatched. The V gene's germline CDR1 is SGHRS and CDR2 YFSETQ. This CDR3 region has 16 residues.

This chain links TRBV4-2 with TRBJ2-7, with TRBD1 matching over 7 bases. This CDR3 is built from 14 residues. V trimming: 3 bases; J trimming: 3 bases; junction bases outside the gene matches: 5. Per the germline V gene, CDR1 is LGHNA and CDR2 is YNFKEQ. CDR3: CASSHDRAGYEQYF. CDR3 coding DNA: TGTGCCAGCAGCCACGACAGGGCCGGCTACGAGCAGTACTTC.

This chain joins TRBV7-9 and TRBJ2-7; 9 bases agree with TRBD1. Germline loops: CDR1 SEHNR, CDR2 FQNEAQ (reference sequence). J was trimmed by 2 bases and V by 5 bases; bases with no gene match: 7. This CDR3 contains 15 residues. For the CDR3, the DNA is TGTGCCAGCAGCCCAATGAGACAGGGGGCCTACGAGCAGTACTTC. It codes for CASSPMRQGAYEQYF.

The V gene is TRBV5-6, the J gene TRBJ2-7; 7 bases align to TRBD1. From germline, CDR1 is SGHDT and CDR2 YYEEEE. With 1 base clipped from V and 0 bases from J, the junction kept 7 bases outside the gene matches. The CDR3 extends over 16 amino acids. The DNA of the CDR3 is TGTGCCAGCAGCTTGAAGGGACAGCGATACTCCTACGAGCAGTACTTC. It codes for CASSLKGQRYSYEQYF.

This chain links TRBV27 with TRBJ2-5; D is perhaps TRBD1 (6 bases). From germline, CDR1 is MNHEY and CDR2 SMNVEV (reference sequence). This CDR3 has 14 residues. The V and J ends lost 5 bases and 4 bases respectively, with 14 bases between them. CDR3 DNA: TGTGCCAGCAGTACAGGAATGGGGGCAGAGACCCAGTACTTC. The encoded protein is CASSTGMGAETQYF.

CDR3 loop: CASSSDSGANVLTF. The CDR3 DNA is TGTGCCAGCAGTTCAGACTCTGGGGCCAACGTCCTGACTTTC. The V gene is TRBV27, the J gene TRBJ2-6; no reliable D call. The CDR3 runs 14 residues. Per germline, CDR1 MNHEY and CDR2 SMNVEV (reference sequence). V gave up 4 bases and J gave up 0 bases, with 4 bases separating them.

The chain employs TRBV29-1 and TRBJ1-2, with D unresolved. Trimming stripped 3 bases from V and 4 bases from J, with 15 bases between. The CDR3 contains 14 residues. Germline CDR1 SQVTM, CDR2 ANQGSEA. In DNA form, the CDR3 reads TGCAGCGTTGATAGACGGAAAGGAGGCTATGGCTACACCTTC. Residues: CSVDRRKGGYGYTF.

CDR3 DNA sequence: TGTGCCAGCAGCCCCGGGACAGGGTACAATGAGCAGTTCTTC. Its translation: CASSPGTGYNEQFF. The V call is TRBV14, the J call TRBJ2-1, with 9 nucleotides matching TRBD1. With 4 bases clipped from V and 4 bases from J, the junction kept 2 bases outside the gene matches. Germline V lookup: CDR1 SGHDN, CDR2 FVKESK. The CDR3 contains 14 residues.

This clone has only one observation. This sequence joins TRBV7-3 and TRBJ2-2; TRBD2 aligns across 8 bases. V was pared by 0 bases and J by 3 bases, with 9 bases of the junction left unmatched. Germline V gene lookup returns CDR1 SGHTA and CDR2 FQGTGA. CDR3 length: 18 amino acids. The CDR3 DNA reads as TGTGCCAGCAGCTTAACTCCCGGTTTGCGGGGGGACACCGGGGAGCTGTTTTTT. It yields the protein CASSLTPGLRGDTGELFF.

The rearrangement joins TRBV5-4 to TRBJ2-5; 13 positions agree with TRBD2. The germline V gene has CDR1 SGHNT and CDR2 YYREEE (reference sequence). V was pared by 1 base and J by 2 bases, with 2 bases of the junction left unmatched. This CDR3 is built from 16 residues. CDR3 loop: CASSLSLAGGQETQYF. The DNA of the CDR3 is TGTGCCAGCAGCTTGTCACTAGCGGGGGGGCAAGAGACCCAGTACTTC. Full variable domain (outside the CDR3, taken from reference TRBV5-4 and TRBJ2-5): ETGVTQSPTHLIKTRGQQVTLRCSSQSGHNTVSWYQQALGQGPQFIFQYYREEENGRGNFPPRFSGLQFPNYSSELNVNALELDDSALYLCASSLSLAGGQETQYFGPGTRLLVL.

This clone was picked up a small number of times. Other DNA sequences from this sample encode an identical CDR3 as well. Written as DNA, the CDR3 is TGTGCCAGCAGCCCTGGACAGGTGCCCTACGAGCAGTACTTC. Translating it yields CASSPGQVPYEQYF. The rearrangement links TRBV7-9 to TRBJ2-7; TRBD1 agrees at 7 bases. Germline CDR1 and CDR2: SEHNR and FQNEAQ (reference sequence). Germline trimming cut 5 bases from V and 2 bases from J; bases unmatched to any gene: 6. The length of the CDR3 is 14 residues.

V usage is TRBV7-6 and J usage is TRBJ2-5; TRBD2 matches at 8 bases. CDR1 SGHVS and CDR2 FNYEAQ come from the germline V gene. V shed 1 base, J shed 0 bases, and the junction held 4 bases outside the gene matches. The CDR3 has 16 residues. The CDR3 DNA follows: TGTGCCAGCAGCTTAGGGGGCGGGGGGAACCAAGAGACCCAGTACTTC. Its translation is CASSLGGGGNQETQYF.

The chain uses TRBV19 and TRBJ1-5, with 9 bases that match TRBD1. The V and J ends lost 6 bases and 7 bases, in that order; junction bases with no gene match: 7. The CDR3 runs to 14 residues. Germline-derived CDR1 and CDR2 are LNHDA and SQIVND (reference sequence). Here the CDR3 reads CASRPRQGGQPQHF. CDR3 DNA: TGTGCCAGTAGACCACGACAGGGGGGCCAGCCCCAGCATTTT.

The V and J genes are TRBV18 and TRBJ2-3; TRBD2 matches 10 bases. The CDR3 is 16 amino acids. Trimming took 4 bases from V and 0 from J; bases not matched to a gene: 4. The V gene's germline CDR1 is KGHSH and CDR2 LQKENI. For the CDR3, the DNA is TGTGCCAGCTCACTGCTAGCGGGGGCTAGCACAGATACGCAGTATTTT. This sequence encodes CASSLLAGASTDTQYF.

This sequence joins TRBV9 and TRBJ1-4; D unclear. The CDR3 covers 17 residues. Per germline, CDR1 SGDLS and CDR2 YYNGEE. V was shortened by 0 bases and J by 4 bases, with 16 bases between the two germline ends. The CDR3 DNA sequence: TGTGCCAGCAGCGTAGTCGAGTCCAACCCCTTTAATGAAAAACTGTTTTTT. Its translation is CASSVVESNPFNEKLFF.

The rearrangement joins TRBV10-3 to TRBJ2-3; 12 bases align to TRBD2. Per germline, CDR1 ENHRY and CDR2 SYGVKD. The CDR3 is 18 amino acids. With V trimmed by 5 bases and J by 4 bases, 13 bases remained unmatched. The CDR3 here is CAISTSLAGGLPPDTQYF. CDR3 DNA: TGTGCCATCAGTACTTCACTAGCGGGGGGATTACCTCCAGATACGCAGTATTTT.

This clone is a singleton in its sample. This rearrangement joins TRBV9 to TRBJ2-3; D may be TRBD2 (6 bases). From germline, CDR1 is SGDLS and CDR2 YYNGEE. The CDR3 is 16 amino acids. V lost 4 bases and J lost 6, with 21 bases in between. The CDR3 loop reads CASSPGTSLGRDTQYF. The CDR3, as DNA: TGTGCCAGCAGCCCCGGGACTTCTCTGGGTCGGGATACGCAGTATTTT.